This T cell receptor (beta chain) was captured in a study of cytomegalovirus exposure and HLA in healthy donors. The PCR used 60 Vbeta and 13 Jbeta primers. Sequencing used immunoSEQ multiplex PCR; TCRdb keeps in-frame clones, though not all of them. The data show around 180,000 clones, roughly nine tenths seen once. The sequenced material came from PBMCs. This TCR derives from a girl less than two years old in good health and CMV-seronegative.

DNA for the CDR3: TGTGCCAGCAGCTACCAGTCCACAGGCTACGAGCAGTACTTC. Protein product: CASSYQSTGYEQYF. The chain combines TRBV27 with TRBJ2-7; D might be TRBD1 (5 bases). The CDR3 covers 14 residues. CDR1 MNHEY and CDR2 SMNVEV come from the germline V gene (reference sequence). The germline V and J ends were trimmed by 6 bases and 3 bases, with 15 bases remaining between them.